Each of the 2 T cell receptor beta chains below was sequenced from the same sample in a study of Ad26.COV2.S vaccination and SARS-CoV-2 variants. Treatment defined: 19 received Ad26.COV2.S at low or high dose, single or two shots; five or six received placebo; per-sample allocation not given. The samples were gathered on day 63 after the first injection of vaccine or placebo. Sequencing was performed with immunoSEQ multiplex PCR; in TCRdb, only in-frame clones are kept and a portion is missing. The table lists some 330,000 clones, 90% of them singletons, with around 5% in the top ten. The sequences come from peripheral blood, collected in a trial of Ad26.COV2.S vaccine versus placebo. These receptors were obtained from a person between 18 and 60 years old who received the Ad26.COV2.S COVID-19 vaccine or a placebo.

The chain links TRBV7-9 to TRBJ2-3, with D hard to call. From germline, CDR1 is SEHNR and CDR2 FQNEAQ (reference sequence). Trimming shortened V by 5 bases and J by 3 bases, and 15 bases separated the two germline ends. The CDR3 has 15 residues. The CDR3 coding sequence is TGTGCCAGCAGCGTCCGGTTTTCTTTTACAGATACGCAGTATTTT. Its protein is CASSVRFSFTDTQYF.

The chain has TRBV18 and TRBJ2-1; 7 bases fit TRBD2. In germline, CDR1 is KGHSH, CDR2 LQKENI. The ends lost 3 bases at V and 7 bases at J; junction bases unmatched: 18. The CDR3 is made up of 18 amino acids. The CDR3 DNA reads TGTGCCAGCTCACCCAGCTCCTATAGCGGGCCCGGAGGGAATGAGCAGTTCTTC. Translated, it gives CASSPSSYSGPGGNEQFF. Looking up the rest from reference TRBV18 and TRBJ2-1 gives the full variable domain: NAGVMQNPRHLVRRRGQEARLRCSPMKGHSHVYWYRQLPEEGLKFMVYLQKENIIDESGMPKERFSAEFPKEGPSILRIQQVVRGDSAAYFCASSPSSYSGPGGNEQFFGPGTRLTVL.